Presented here are 29 T cell receptor beta chains from one specimen sequenced in a study of T cell repertoires in cytomegalovirus infection. Using its own MiXCR run on the reads, TCRdb lists one record per CDR3 protein. In the table there are 250,000 to 350,000 distinct CDR3 sequences, 25% of which are singletons. The sequencing input was PBMCs. The receptors derive from a human donor in good health (CMV status not recorded). Some clones in this sample may be carry-over from other donors' samples.

The chain is built from TRBV12-3 or TRBV12-4 and TRBJ2-7, with 7 bases lining up with TRBD1. Trimming at V came to 7 bases and at J to 6 bases, leaving 15 bases not matched to a gene. The CDR3 has 15 residues. CDR3: CASTPPWTGSVEQYF. In DNA form, the CDR3 reads TGTGCCAGCACCCCACCGTGGACAGGATCGGTCGAGCAGTACTTC.

This clonotype appeared many times. The chain carries TRBV7-2 and TRBJ2-1, with 13 bases that match TRBD2. Looked up from germline, CDR1 is SGHTA and CDR2 is FQGNSA. CDR3 length: 18 amino acids. V dropped 0 bases and J dropped 10; count of bases not matched to a gene: 12. In DNA form, the CDR3 reads TGTGCCAGCAGCTTAGCAGGCAGAACTAGCGGGAGGGCCCGAGAGCAGTTCTTC. Protein product: CASSLAGRTSGRAREQFF.

The chain has TRBV2 and TRBJ2-3; TRBD1 is a possible D gene (5 bases). CDR1 is SNHLY, CDR2 FYNNEI, per germline. The CDR3 consists of 15 residues. V lost 6 bases to trimming and J lost 2 bases, with 15 bases between them. The CDR3 is CASRSSTVPTDTQYF. CDR3 nucleotides: TGTGCCAGCAGATCTTCGACAGTACCCACAGATACGCAGTATTTT.

The V call is TRBV2, the J call TRBJ2-1, with 9 bases lining up with TRBD2. V lost 9 bases and J lost 8; bases outside the gene matches: 8. CDR1 SNHLY and CDR2 FYNNEI come from the germline V gene. This CDR3 has 13 amino acids. CDR3 sequence (DNA): TGTGCCAGGAGACTAGCGGAGGGCCATGAGCAGTTCTTC. It yields the protein CARRLAEGHEQFF.

Only a few counts were recorded for this clonotype. In nucleotides, the CDR3 is TGTGCCATCTGTCAGCCAGGTCACACCGGGGAGCTGTTTTTT. It encodes CAICQPGHTGELFF. The chain carries TRBV6-2 or TRBV6-3 and TRBJ2-2; D remains ambiguous. V was clipped by 10 bases and J by 3 bases, with 15 bases between them. The V gene's germline CDR1 is MNHEY and CDR2 SVGEGT. This CDR3 contains 14 residues.

This clonotype was counted between two and nine times. The rearrangement joins TRBV25-1 to TRBJ1-5; tentatively, D is TRBD1 (6 bases). The CDR3 has 14 amino acids. Per the germline V gene, CDR1 is MGHDK and CDR2 is SYGVNS. Trimming stripped 6 bases from V and 1 base from J, with 10 bases between. In DNA form, the CDR3 reads TGTGCCAGCAGGGACAGTGTGAGCAATCAGCCCCAGCATTTT. Translating it yields CASRDSVSNQPQHF.

The V gene is TRBV29-1, the J gene TRBJ2-5; 7 bases match TRBD1. Germline V gene data show CDR1 as SQVTM and CDR2 as ANQGSEA. Losses at the gene ends were 6 bases for V and 2 bases for J; bases not matched to a gene: 12. The CDR3 length is 15 residues. CDR3 loop: CSVPPGSGGQETQYF. In DNA form, the CDR3 reads TGCAGCGTCCCCCCCGGTTCAGGGGGTCAAGAGACCCAGTACTTC. The full variable domain, with the rest looked up from reference TRBV29-1 and TRBJ2-5, is SAVISQKPSRDICQRGTSLTIQCQVDSQVTMMFWYRQQPGQSLTLIATANQGSEATYESGFVIDKFPISRPNLTFSTLTVSNMSPEDSSIYLCSVPPGSGGQETQYFGPGTRLLVL.

The gene calls are TRBV20-1 and TRBJ1-1, with 12 bases that match TRBD1. J lost 2 bases, V lost 7 bases, and 17 bases had no gene match. This CDR3 is 18 amino acids long. Per the germline V gene, CDR1 is DFQATT and CDR2 is SNEGSKA (reference sequence). The chain's CDR3 is CSVRGPGTGGERNTEAFF. DNA for the CDR3: TGCAGTGTGAGGGGGCCAGGGACAGGGGGCGAGAGAAACACTGAAGCTTTCTTT.

This clonotype was observed a few times. The rearrangement joins TRBV5-1 to TRBJ2-1; D is perhaps TRBD2 (5 bases). The CDR3 spans 15 residues. Looked up from germline, CDR1 is SGHRS and CDR2 is YFSETQ. V gave up 3 bases and J gave up 2 bases, with 12 bases separating them. DNA for the CDR3: TGCGCCAGCAGCTCACCGTCAGCGGCCTACAATGAGCAGTTCTTC. Its protein product is CASSSPSAAYNEQFF.

The V gene is TRBV6-1, the J gene TRBJ1-1, with 11 bases fitting TRBD1. In germline, CDR1 is MNHNS, CDR2 SASEGT. Trimming took 4 bases from V and 5 from J; bases not matched to a gene: 6. The CDR3 is 15 amino acids. The CDR3 loop reads CASSAQGTGGTEAFF. The CDR3 DNA sequence: TGTGCCAGCAGTGCGCAGGGGACAGGGGGAACTGAAGCTTTCTTT.

This clonotype has more than one count but fewer than ten. The V call is TRBV7-2, the J call TRBJ2-5; D might be TRBD1 or TRBD2, each matching 5 bases. Germline values: CDR1 SGHTA, CDR2 FQGNSA. The CDR3 length is 17 residues. The ends were cut back, 3 bases at V and 3 bases at J, with 20 bases in the middle. DNA for the CDR3: TGTGCCAGCAGCTTCCTAGGTACAGGACGGGGAGAAGAGACCCAGTACTTC. Its protein product is CASSFLGTGRGEETQYF.

This rearrangement joins TRBV25-1 to TRBJ2-3; the D gene is possibly TRBD2 (6 bases). Trimming left V 8 bases short and J 3 bases short, with 15 bases between. The germline CDR1 and CDR2 sequences are MGHDK and SYGVNS. The CDR3 contains 14 residues. The CDR3 nucleotides read TGTGCCAGCGGATTTTTCGGGAGTACAGATACGCAGTATTTT. Its translation is CASGFFGSTDTQYF.

This clonotype was recorded a few times. The chain uses TRBV11-2 and TRBJ2-4, with unresolved D. Looked up from germline, CDR1 is SGHAT and CDR2 is FQNNGV. The V end lost 0 bases, the J end lost 1 base, and 10 bases lay between the germline ends. The CDR3 has 16 amino acids. The CDR3 DNA is TGTGCCAGCAGCTTAGAGGTGAGGTCGGCCAAAAACATTCAGTACTTC. It encodes CASSLEVRSAKNIQYF.

V is TRBV14 and J is TRBJ2-7; 9 nucleotides match TRBD1. The CDR3 consists of 15 residues. Germline CDR1 and CDR2: SGHDN and FVKESK. V shed 5 bases, J shed 4 bases, and the junction held 9 bases outside the gene matches. Written as DNA, the CDR3 is TGTGCCAGCAGCATACAGGGGGCCGAGGGGTACGAGCAGTACTTC. This codes for CASSIQGAEGYEQYF.

This clonotype has a count of ten or more. The chain links TRBV28 to TRBJ1-6; 7 bases fit TRBD1. After removal of 6 bases from V and 13 bases from J, the junction contained 6 bases not matched to a gene. The CDR3 is 12 amino acids. CDR1 and CDR2 from the germline V gene are MDHEN and SYDVKM. CDR3 coding DNA: TGTGCCAGCAGCCTCGACAGGGTGCCCCTCCACTTT. The encoded protein is CASSLDRVPLHF.

The table lists this clonotype with a few counts. The CDR3 nucleotides are TGTGCCACCAGCAGAGATTTTTTTATTCAGCCCCAGCATTTT. As protein: CATSRDFFIQPQHF. This sequence joins TRBV15 and TRBJ1-5; no definite D call. Trimming pared 0 bases from V and 6 bases from J, leaving 9 bases between. Germline V gene data show CDR1 as LNHNV and CDR2 as YYDKDF (reference sequence). The CDR3 spans 14 residues.

V usage is TRBV6-2 or TRBV6-3 and J usage is TRBJ2-1; 11 bases are shared with TRBD1. The length of the CDR3 is 16 residues. The germline CDR1 and CDR2 sequences are MNHEY and SVGEGT. V lost 0 bases and J lost 7; bases outside the gene matches: 5. The chain's CDR3 is CASSYSRTGGWNEQFF. CDR3 sequence (DNA): TGTGCCAGCAGTTACTCGAGGACAGGGGGCTGGAATGAGCAGTTCTTC.

Many counts were recorded for this clonotype. The chain links TRBV7-2 to TRBJ2-7; D is undetermined. V was trimmed by 3 bases and J by 2 bases, leaving 8 bases between them. Germline V gene lookup returns CDR1 SGHTA and CDR2 FQGNSA. This CDR3 is 13 amino acids long. The DNA for the CDR3 is TGTGCCAGCAGCTTCCAGTCAACCTACGAGCAGTACTTC. It codes for CASSFQSTYEQYF.

This clonotype was recorded at least ten times. J is TRBJ2-7 and V is TRBV28, with 8 bases that match TRBD1. V lost 5 bases, J lost 7 bases, and 13 bases stayed unmatched. Germline-derived CDR1 and CDR2 are MDHEN and SYDVKM. The CDR3 sequence is 15 residues long. The CDR3 loop reads CASSPPPDRVREQYF. The DNA of the CDR3 is TGTGCCAGCAGTCCACCACCGGACAGGGTAAGGGAGCAGTACTTC.

V usage is TRBV27 and J usage is TRBJ1-2; 7 bases are shared with TRBD1. CDR3 length equals 14 residues. Germline trimming cut 6 bases from V and 8 bases from J; bases unmatched to any gene: 12. Germline CDR1 MNHEY, CDR2 SMNVEV (reference sequence). The CDR3 is CASSDRDPFLGYTF. The CDR3 DNA is TGTGCCAGCAGCGACAGGGATCCGTTTCTCGGCTACACCTTC.

The rearrangement joins TRBV28 to TRBJ1-2; maybe TRBD1 (6 bases). The V gene's germline CDR1 is MDHEN and CDR2 SYDVKM. The germline V and J ends were trimmed by 8 bases and 1 base, with 17 bases remaining between them. CDR3 length: 15 amino acids. CDR3 nucleotides: TGTGCCAGCGGTATCTCGGGGGCCATTAACTATGGCTACACCTTC. It translates to CASGISGAINYGYTF.

V is TRBV6-2 or TRBV6-3 and J is TRBJ2-4; 9 nucleotides line up with TRBD2. Germline loops: CDR1 MNHEY, CDR2 SVGEGT. This CDR3 contains 20 residues. The junction had 17 bases not matched to a gene; V was cut back by 2 bases and J by 3 bases. As DNA, the CDR3 is TGTGCCAGCAGTTACGGGGGGACTCCTCGGACTAGCGCGGTCAAAAACATTCAGTACTTC. It codes for CASSYGGTPRTSAVKNIQYF.

This clonotype appeared many times. The V gene is TRBV20-1, the J gene TRBJ2-1; D is ambiguous. This CDR3 is built from 12 residues. Germline V gives CDR1 DFQATT, CDR2 SNEGSKA (reference sequence). V was clipped by 6 bases and J by 6 bases, with 12 bases between them. The CDR3 nucleotides are TGCAGTGCCCCAACGGAACTCAATGAGCAGTTCTTC. It codes for CSAPTELNEQFF.

This chain uses TRBV3-1 with TRBJ2-7; no reliable D call. From germline, CDR1 is LGHDT and CDR2 YNNKEL (reference sequence). V gave up 5 bases and J gave up 3 bases, with 8 bases separating them. CDR3 length equals 12 residues. The CDR3 DNA reads as TGTGCCAGCAGCGCTAGAATCTACGAGCAGTACTTC. Translated, it gives CASSARIYEQYF.

This clonotype was counted between two and nine times. Written as DNA, the CDR3 is TGCAGTGCTTCTGGACAGCCAACTAATGAAAAACTGTTTTTT. Its protein is CSASGQPTNEKLFF. The chain carries TRBV20-1 and TRBJ1-4; possibly TRBD1 for D (6 bases). V dropped 5 bases and J dropped 0 bases, with 10 bases sitting between them. CDR1 is DFQATT, CDR2 SNEGSKA, per germline (reference sequence). The CDR3 extends over 14 amino acids.

This chain connects TRBV28 to TRBJ2-5; 10 bases align to TRBD2. This CDR3 contains 15 residues. Trimming at V came to 6 bases and at J to 6 bases, leaving 10 bases not matched to a gene. Germline assignment: CDR1 MDHEN and CDR2 SYDVKM. CDR3 residues: CASSQGAGGQKTQYF. The CDR3 DNA reads TGTGCCAGCAGCCAAGGAGCGGGAGGGCAGAAGACCCAGTACTTC.

This clonotype was seen many times. V and J are TRBV28 and TRBJ2-7; no reliable D call. The CDR3 is 11 amino acids. CDR1 and CDR2 (germline): MDHEN, SYDVKM. V lost 8 bases, J lost 2 bases, and 7 bases lay in between. CDR3 in DNA: TGTGCCAGCGGACCAGCCTACGAGCAGTACTTC. Residues: CASGPAYEQYF. Full variable domain (outside the CDR3, taken from reference TRBV28 and TRBJ2-7): DVKVTQSSRYLVKRTGEKVFLECVQDMDHENMFWYRQDPGLGLRLIYFSYDVKMKEKGDIPEGYSVSREKKERFSLILESASTNQTSMYLCASGPAYEQYFGPGTRLTVT.

This clonotype occurred many times. The chain employs TRBV7-9 and TRBJ1-6; 7 bases agree with TRBD1. Germline V gives CDR1 SEHNR, CDR2 FQNEAQ (reference sequence). V trimming: 5 bases; J trimming: 13 bases; junction bases outside the gene matches: 17. The CDR3 loop spans 16 amino acids. For the CDR3, the DNA is TGTGCCAGCAGCCCGCCGGCCTGGCAGGGGGGGACTCCCCTCCACTTT. Its protein is CASSPPAWQGGTPLHF.

As to this clonotype: This clone may be a read error of a much larger clone one base away. This rearrangement joins TRBV7-9 to TRBJ2-2; 7 nucleotides agree with TRBD1. This CDR3 contains 15 residues. Germline V gene lookup returns CDR1 SEHNR and CDR2 FQNEAQ (reference sequence). The CDR3 DNA reads TGTGCCAGCAGCGTAGGGACAGCGAACACCGGGGAGCTGGTTTTT. It specifies CASSVGTANTGELVF.